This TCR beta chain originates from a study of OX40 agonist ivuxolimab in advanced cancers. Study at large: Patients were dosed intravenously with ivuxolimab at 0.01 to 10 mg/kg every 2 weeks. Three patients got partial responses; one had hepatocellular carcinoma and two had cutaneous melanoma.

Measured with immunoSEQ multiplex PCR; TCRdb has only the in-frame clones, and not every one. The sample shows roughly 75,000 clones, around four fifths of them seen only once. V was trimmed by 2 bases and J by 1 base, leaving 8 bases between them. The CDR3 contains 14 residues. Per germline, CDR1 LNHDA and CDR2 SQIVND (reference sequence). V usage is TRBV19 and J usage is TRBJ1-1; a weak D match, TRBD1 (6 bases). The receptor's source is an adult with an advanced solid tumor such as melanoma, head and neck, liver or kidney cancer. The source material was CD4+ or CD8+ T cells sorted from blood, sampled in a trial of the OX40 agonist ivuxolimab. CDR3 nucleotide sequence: TGTGCCAGTAGTATACGGGGGCCGAACACTGAAGCTTTCTTT. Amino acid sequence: CASSIRGPNTEAFF.